The present TCR beta chain was sequenced within a study of blood T cell repertoires in COVID-19. Study-level background: There were acute and convalescent COVID-19 samples, and they came from the United States, Italy and Spain.

V lost 2 bases, J lost 5 bases, and 5 bases stayed unmatched. Germline V lookup: CDR1 MNHEY, CDR2 SVGEGT. CDR3 length equals 14 residues. In terms of age and location, participants ranged from roughly 18 to 95 years and lived in about 25 US areas. The study assigned cohorts using participant-reported clinical history. For recovered donors of Cohort 3, there were two negative PCRs, clearance, or symptom resolution. This table comes from immunoSEQ multiplex PCR, and its TCRdb copy is limited to in-frame clones, with some not included. Of approximately 250,000 clones listed, approximately 91% are singletons.

The chain uses TRBV6-2 or TRBV6-3 and TRBJ2-5; the match to TRBD1 covers 7 bases. This receptor was identified in a young woman who had recovered from COVID-19. What was sequenced was PBMCs or T cells enriched from blood (not recorded which). The CDR3 nucleotides read TGTGCCAGCAGTTACAGAAGGGGGCAGGAGACCCAGTACTTC. It encodes CASSYRRGQETQYF.